A selection of T cell receptor beta chains follows, all from one sample in a study of response to subunit inactivated influenza vaccine. TCRdb analysed the RT-PCR reads with MiXCR anew, one entry per CDR3 protein. The sample shows roughly 760,000 distinct CDR3 sequences, 21% of them seen only once. The starting material was PBMCs from blood, obtained around 5 days after vaccination. The receptors shown here come from a man in his fifties who received an inactivated influenza vaccine. The CDR3 runs from the conserved cysteine through the conserved F or W. A D gene is named only where the DNA matches it firmly. Size values are once, few and many counts, or a class for expanded clones, and some rows have none.

V gene,J gene,clone size,D gene,CDR3 protein,CDR3 DNA
TRBV28,TRBJ2-2,few,NA,CASSFLLGSYRNTGELFF,TGTGCCAGCAGTTTTTTGTTGGGGAGTTACAGAAACACCGGGGAGCTGTTTTTT
TRBV4-1,TRBJ1-4,NA,NA,CASSEGVSNEKLFF,TGCGCCAGCAGCGAGGGAGTATCTAATGAAAAACTGTTTTTT
TRBV7-2,TRBJ2-7,NA,NA,CASSLGEGDLPYEQYF,TGTGCCAGCAGCTTAGGCGAGGGAGACTTACCCTACGAGCAGTACTTC
TRBV20-1,TRBJ2-7,few,TRBD2,CSAREPGLARNEQYF,TGCAGTGCTAGAGAACCGGGACTAGCGAGAAACGAGCAGTACTTC
TRBV28,TRBJ2-7,NA,TRBD1,CASKTTQGVYEQYF,TGTGCCAGCAAGACGACCCAGGGGGTCTACGAGCAGTACTTC
TRBV5-1,TRBJ2-5,few,NA,CASKPLAPQQETQYF,TGCGCCAGTAAACCCCTCGCTCCCCAACAAGAGACCCAGTACTTC
TRBV11-2,TRBJ1-2,NA,TRBD1,CASSLAPGGDGYTF,TGTGCCAGCAGCTTAGCACCAGGGGGGGATGGCTACACCTTC
TRBV2,TRBJ1-5,NA,NA,CATTRSFNQPQHF,TGTGCCACCACAAGGTCTTTCAATCAGCCCCAGCATTTT
TRBV12-3/TRBV12-4,TRBJ2-3,NA,TRBD2,CASSLRAGPSTDTQYF,TGTGCCAGCAGTTTAAGAGCGGGGCCTAGCACAGATACGCAGTATTTT
TRBV5-1,TRBJ2-7,NA,NA,CASSLASGRGEQYF,TGCGCCAGCAGCTTGGCGTCAGGGCGGGGCGAGCAGTACTTC
TRBV10-3,TRBJ2-7,NA,TRBD1,CAIRPGQGVPEQYF,TGTGCCATCAGACCGGGACAGGGCGTACCAGAGCAGTACTTC
TRBV18,TRBJ2-1,NA,NA,CASSPYGDSYNEQFF,TGTGCCAGCTCACCATATGGGGACTCCTACAATGAGCAGTTCTTC
TRBV9,TRBJ2-7,NA,TRBD1,CASSEGDSAYEQYF,TGTGCCAGCAGCGAGGGGGACAGTGCCTACGAGCAGTACTTC
TRBV29-1,TRBJ2-3,few,TRBD2,CSVVSGVTDTQYF,TGCAGCGTGGTTAGCGGGGTCACAGATACGCAGTATTTT
TRBV6-5,TRBJ2-1,few,NA,CASGPGYNEQFF,TGTGCCAGCGGCCCAGGGTACAATGAGCAGTTCTTC
TRBV29-1,TRBJ1-2,NA,NA,CSVEADGQRGYYGYTF,TGCAGCGTTGAGGCTGACGGACAGCGGGGTTACTATGGCTACACCTTC
TRBV4-3,TRBJ1-6,NA,NA,CASSQGDNYNSPLHF,TGCGCCAGCAGCCAAGGGGACAACTATAATTCACCCCTCCACTTT
TRBV29-1,TRBJ1-2,few,NA,CSVGGRQGHRGIYGYTF,TGCAGCGTTGGAGGGAGGCAGGGGCATCGTGGCATCTATGGCTACACCTTC
TRBV24-1,TRBJ1-2,few,NA,CATFGLLDTGAYGYTF,TGTGCCACCTTTGGGCTACTTGACACAGGCGCTTATGGCTACACCTTC
TRBV12-3/TRBV12-4,TRBJ2-7,many,NA,CASNQKGVRYEQYF,TGTGCCAGCAACCAGAAAGGGGTACGCTACGAGCAGTACTTC
TRBV7-6,TRBJ2-1,few,TRBD2,CASSSDPGTSGGNSYNEQFF,TGTGCCAGCAGCTCGGACCCGGGGACTAGCGGGGGGAACTCCTACAATGAGCAGTTCTTC
TRBV5-1,TRBJ2-2,NA,NA,CASDPEGLPNTGELFF,TGCGCCAGCGATCCCGAGGGACTTCCGAACACCGGGGAGCTGTTTTTT
TRBV6-5,TRBJ2-2,NA,NA,CASSYFVVGGPGELFF,TGTGCCAGCAGTTACTTCGTCGTGGGGGGCCCCGGGGAGCTGTTTTTT
TRBV6-5,TRBJ1-2,NA,TRBD1,CASSYPQGERGYTF,TGTGCCAGCAGTTATCCACAGGGGGAGAGGGGCTACACCTTC
TRBV10-3,TRBJ1-6,NA,NA,CAISDTGISNSPLHF,TGTGCCATCAGTGACACCGGGATTTCCAACTCACCCCTCCACTTT
TRBV4-3,TRBJ1-2,few,NA,CASSQDAGFLYGYTF,TGCGCCAGCAGCCAAGACGCGGGTTTTCTCTATGGCTACACCTTC
TRBV27,TRBJ2-3,NA,TRBD2,CASSMTSGVGTDTQYF,TGTGCCAGCAGCATGACTAGCGGGGTCGGCACAGATACGCAGTATTTT
TRBV7-3,TRBJ2-3,few,TRBD2,CASSSIAGGSDTQYF,TGTGCCAGCAGCTCAATAGCGGGAGGGTCAGATACGCAGTATTTT
TRBV7-6,TRBJ1-2,NA,TRBD1,CASSLTGTGDYGYTF,TGTGCCAGCAGCTTAACCGGGACAGGGGACTATGGCTACACCTTC
TRBV20-1,TRBJ1-4,many,TRBD1,CSAIGDRVEKLFF,TGCAGTGCAATAGGCGACAGGGTTGAAAAACTGTTTTTT
TRBV12-3/TRBV12-4,TRBJ2-6,few,NA,CASSFLGFGSGANVLTF,TGTGCCAGCAGTTTCTTAGGCTTCGGCTCTGGGGCCAACGTCCTGACTTTC
TRBV9,TRBJ2-7,many,NA,CASSVAAGLSYEQYF,TGTGCCAGCAGCGTAGCGGCAGGCCTATCCTACGAGCAGTACTTC
TRBV20-1,TRBJ2-7,few,TRBD2,CSARVGTSGRASLVEQYF,TGCAGTGCTAGAGTTGGGACTAGCGGGAGGGCCTCCCTTGTCGAGCAGTACTTC
TRBV6-1,TRBJ1-5,many,NA,CASSPGGSQPQHF,TGTGCCAGCAGTCCCGGGGGGTCCCAGCCCCAGCATTTT
TRBV20-1,TRBJ2-2,few,NA,CSAGRTGYGELFF,TGCAGTGCGGGTCGGACGGGGTACGGGGAGCTGTTTTTT
TRBV28,TRBJ1-2,few,NA,CASSLTGIYGYTF,TGTGCCAGCAGTTTAACGGGGATCTATGGCTACACCTTC
TRBV12-3/TRBV12-4,TRBJ2-5,NA,TRBD1,CASSLGLTGGRGETQYF,TGTGCCAGCAGTTTGGGCCTGACAGGGGGCCGGGGAGAGACCCAGTACTTC
TRBV7-9,TRBJ2-1,few,TRBD2,CASSSTGGAYNEQFF,TGTGCCAGCAGTTCAACGGGAGGAGCCTACAATGAGCAGTTCTTC
TRBV20-1,TRBJ2-7,NA,NA,CSASPPTRIYEQYF,TGCAGTGCTAGCCCGCCGACTAGGATCTACGAGCAGTACTTC
TRBV20-1,TRBJ2-7,few,NA,CSARIPGSTFGEQYF,TGCAGTGCTAGAATCCCCGGGAGTACCTTCGGCGAGCAGTACTTC
TRBV27,TRBJ2-7,NA,TRBD2,CASSLRASGSLYEQYF,TGTGCCAGCAGTTTAAGGGCTAGCGGGAGTTTATACGAGCAGTACTTC
TRBV4-3,TRBJ2-5,few,NA,CASSHVTLGTQYF,TGCGCCAGCAGCCACGTTACTCTAGGGACCCAGTACTTC
TRBV6-6,TRBJ2-3,few,NA,CASRERSTDTQYF,TGTGCCAGCAGGGAGAGGAGTACAGATACGCAGTATTTT
TRBV5-6,TRBJ2-1,few,NA,CATTMGEIGEQFF,TGTGCCACAACAATGGGGGAAATAGGTGAGCAGTTCTTC
TRBV20-1,TRBJ2-1,few,NA,CSARDRTRDEQFF,TGCAGTGCTAGAGATCGGACCCGCGATGAGCAGTTCTTC
TRBV9,TRBJ1-4,once,TRBD1,CASSKEGAINEKLFF,TGTGCCAGCAGCAAAGAGGGGGCGATTAATGAAAAACTGTTTTTT
TRBV12-3/TRBV12-4,TRBJ1-5,few,TRBD1,CASSWTGTNQPQHF,TGTGCCAGCAGCTGGACAGGGACTAATCAGCCCCAGCATTTT
TRBV7-3,TRBJ1-1,NA,NA,CASSIDRGSTEAFF,TGTGCCAGCAGCATAGACAGAGGATCTACTGAAGCTTTCTTT
TRBV6-1,TRBJ2-1,few,TRBD1,CASSPFGTGAYNEQFF,TGTGCCAGCAGCCCTTTCGGGACAGGGGCCTACAATGAGCAGTTCTTC
TRBV20-1,TRBJ1-1,few,TRBD1,CSARTGVGNTEAFF,TGCAGTGCTCGGACAGGGGTCGGGAACACTGAAGCTTTCTTT
TRBV27,TRBJ1-1,NA,NA,CASRTPEGRRAFF,TGTGCCAGCAGGACTCCGGAGGGCCGGCGAGCTTTCTTT
TRBV20-1,TRBJ1-1,NA,NA,CSASNTHPSTEAFF,TGCAGTGCTTCGAACACGCATCCGAGCACTGAAGCTTTCTTT
TRBV12-3/TRBV12-4,TRBJ2-4,NA,NA,CASSLRQGEAKNIQYF,TGTGCCAGCAGTTTACGGCAGGGAGAGGCCAAAAACATTCAGTACTTC
TRBV7-9,TRBJ1-2,few,TRBD1,CASSGTTGESRLRLDF,TGTGCCAGCAGCGGAACAACAGGGGAGTCTAGACTTCGGTTAGACTTC
TRBV28,TRBJ2-1,once,TRBD2,CASGASGRANEQFF,TGTGCCAGCGGAGCCAGCGGGAGGGCAAATGAGCAGTTCTTC
TRBV20-1,TRBJ1-5,few,NA,CSALRGDDNQPQHF,TGCAGTGCCCTAAGAGGGGATGACAATCAGCCCCAGCATTTT
TRBV9,TRBJ2-3,NA,TRBD2,CASTSEGTSGGSRGDTQYF,TGTGCCAGCACCAGTGAAGGGACTAGCGGGGGGTCGCGAGGAGATACGCAGTATTTT
TRBV29-1,TRBJ2-1,NA,TRBD2,CSIGLAGWHEQFF,TGCAGCATCGGACTAGCGGGCTGGCATGAGCAGTTCTTC
TRBV10-2,TRBJ2-7,few,NA,CASSNAYEQYF,TGCGCCAGCAGTAACGCCTACGAGCAGTACTTC